This T cell receptor beta chain was observed in a study of blood T cells in healthy people across ages. Study-wide results and caveats: Naive T cell percentage showed a strong correlation with the diversity of TCR beta.

With respect to this clonotype: Its antigen is undetermined.

V was pared by 6 bases and J by 2 bases, with 19 bases between. Germline V gene lookup returns CDR1 DFQATT and CDR2 SNEGSKA (reference sequence). CDR3 length equals 16 residues. Through a sample-barcoded 5' primer and a J-beta primer mix, a second PCR was run for roughly 6 to 12 cycles. TCRdb itself ran the 5' RACE reads through MiXCR, one entry per CDR3 protein. The repertoire holds around 1.5 million distinct CDR3 sequences, 40% to 50% seen once, with roughly 7.7% in the top ten. The chain is built from TRBV20-1 and TRBJ2-2; D is perhaps TRBD2 (6 bases). The sequencing sample was made of blood. The origin of this receptor is a woman aged 18-29 years in good health. In nucleotides, the CDR3 is TGCAGTGCGCATGGGGTAGCGGACCTTAACACCGGGGAGCTGTTTTTT. Translation: CSAHGVADLNTGELFF.